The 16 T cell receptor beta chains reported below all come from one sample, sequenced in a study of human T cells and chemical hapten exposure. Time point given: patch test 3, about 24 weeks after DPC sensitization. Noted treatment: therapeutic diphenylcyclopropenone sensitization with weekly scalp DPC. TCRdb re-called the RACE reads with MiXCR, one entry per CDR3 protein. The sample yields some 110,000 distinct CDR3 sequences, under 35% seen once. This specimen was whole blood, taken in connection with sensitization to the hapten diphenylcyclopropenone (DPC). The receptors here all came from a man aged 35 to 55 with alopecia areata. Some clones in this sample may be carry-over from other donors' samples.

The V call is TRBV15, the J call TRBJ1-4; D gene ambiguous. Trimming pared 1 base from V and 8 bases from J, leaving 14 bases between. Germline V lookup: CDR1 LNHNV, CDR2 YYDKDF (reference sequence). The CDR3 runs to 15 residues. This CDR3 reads CATSRGGPKEEKLFF. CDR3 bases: TGTGCCACCAGCAGAGGTGGACCTAAAGAGGAAAAACTGTTTTTT.

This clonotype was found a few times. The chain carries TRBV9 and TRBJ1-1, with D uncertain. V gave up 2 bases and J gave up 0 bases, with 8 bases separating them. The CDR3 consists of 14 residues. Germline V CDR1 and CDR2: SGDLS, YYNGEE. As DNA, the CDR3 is TGTGCCAGCAGCGTGGGGAGGATGAACACTGAAGCTTTCTTT. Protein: CASSVGRMNTEAFF.

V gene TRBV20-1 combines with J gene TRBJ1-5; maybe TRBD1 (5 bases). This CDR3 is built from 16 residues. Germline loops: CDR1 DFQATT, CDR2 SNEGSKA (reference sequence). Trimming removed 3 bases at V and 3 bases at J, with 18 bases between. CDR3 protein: CSARSQRRQINQPQHF. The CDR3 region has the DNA TGCAGTGCTAGGAGTCAAAGGCGACAGATCAATCAGCCCCAGCATTTT.

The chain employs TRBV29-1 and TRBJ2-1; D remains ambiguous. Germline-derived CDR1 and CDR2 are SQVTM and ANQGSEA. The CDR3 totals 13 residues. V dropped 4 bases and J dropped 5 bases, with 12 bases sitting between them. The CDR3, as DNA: TGCAGCGTTGGGTTACCTGCGGACAATGAGCAGTTCTTC. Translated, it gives CSVGLPADNEQFF.

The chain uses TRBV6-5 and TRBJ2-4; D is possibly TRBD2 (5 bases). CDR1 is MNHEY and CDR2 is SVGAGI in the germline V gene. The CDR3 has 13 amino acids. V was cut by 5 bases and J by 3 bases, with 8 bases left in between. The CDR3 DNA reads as TGTGCCAGCAGTCGAGGGCACAAAAACATTCAGTACTTC. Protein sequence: CASSRGHKNIQYF.

In nucleotides, the CDR3 is TGTGCCAGCAGCTTAGATGTCTACACATACGAGCAGTACGTC. This gives the protein CASSLDVYTYEQYV. The chain carries TRBV7-2 and TRBJ2-7, with D uncertain. The CDR3 has 14 residues. Between the trimmed V and J ends, which lost 1 base and 4 bases, there was a span of 11 bases. Germline CDR1 and CDR2: SGHTA and FQGNSA.

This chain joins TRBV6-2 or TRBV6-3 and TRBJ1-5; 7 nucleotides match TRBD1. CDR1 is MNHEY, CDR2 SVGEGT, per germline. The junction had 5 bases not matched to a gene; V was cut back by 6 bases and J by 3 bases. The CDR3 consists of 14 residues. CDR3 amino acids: CASSGTASNQPQHF. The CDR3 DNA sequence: TGTGCCAGCAGCGGGACAGCTTCCAATCAGCCCCAGCATTTT.

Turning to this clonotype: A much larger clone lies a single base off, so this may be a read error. CDR3: CSARARGELFSDTQYF. CDR3 nucleotides: TGCAGTGCTAGAGCCCGCGGGGAATTGTTCTCAGATACGCAGTATTTT. The chain combines TRBV20-1 with TRBJ2-3; weak D call: TRBD2 (6 bases). The CDR3 sequence is 16 residues long. Germline CDR1 DFQATT, CDR2 SNEGSKA (reference sequence). V was pared by 1 base and J by 4 bases, with 18 bases between.

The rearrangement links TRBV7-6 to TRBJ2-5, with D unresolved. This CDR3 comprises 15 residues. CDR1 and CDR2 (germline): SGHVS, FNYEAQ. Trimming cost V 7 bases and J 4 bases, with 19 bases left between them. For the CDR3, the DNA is TGTGCCAGCACCCGCTTGTACAGCAAGGGAGAGACCCAGTACTTC. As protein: CASTRLYSKGETQYF.

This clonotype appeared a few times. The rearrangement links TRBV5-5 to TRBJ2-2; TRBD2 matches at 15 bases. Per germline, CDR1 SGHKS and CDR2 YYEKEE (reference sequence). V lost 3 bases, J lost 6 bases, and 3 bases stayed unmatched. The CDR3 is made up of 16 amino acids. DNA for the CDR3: TGTGCCAGCAGCTGGACTAGCGGGAGGGCCGCCGGGGAGCTGTTTTTT. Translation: CASSWTSGRAAGELFF.

DNA of the CDR3: TGTGCCTGGAGTGTACGGGACACCCAGTACTTC. It translates to CAWSVRDTQYF. The genes are TRBV30 and TRBJ2-5; D might be TRBD1 or TRBD2, each matching 5 bases. CDR3 size: 11 residues. The germline V gene encodes CDR1 GTSNPN and CDR2 SVGIG (reference sequence). V dropped 0 bases and J dropped 8 bases, with 7 bases sitting between them.

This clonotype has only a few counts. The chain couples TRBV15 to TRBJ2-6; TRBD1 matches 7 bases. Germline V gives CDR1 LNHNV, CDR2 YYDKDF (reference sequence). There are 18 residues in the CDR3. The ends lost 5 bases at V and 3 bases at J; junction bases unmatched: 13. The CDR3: CATSGLRAGGFGANVLTF. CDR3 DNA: TGTGCCACCAGCGGCCTGAGGGCAGGGGGATTTGGGGCCAACGTCCTGACTTTC.

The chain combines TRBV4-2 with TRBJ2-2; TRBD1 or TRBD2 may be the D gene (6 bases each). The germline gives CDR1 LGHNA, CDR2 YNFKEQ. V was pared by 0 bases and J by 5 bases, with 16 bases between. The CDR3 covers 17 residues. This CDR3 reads CASSQDLGGQRTGELFF. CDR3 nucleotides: TGTGCCAGCAGCCAAGACTTGGGGGGCCAACGGACCGGGGAGCTGTTTTTT.

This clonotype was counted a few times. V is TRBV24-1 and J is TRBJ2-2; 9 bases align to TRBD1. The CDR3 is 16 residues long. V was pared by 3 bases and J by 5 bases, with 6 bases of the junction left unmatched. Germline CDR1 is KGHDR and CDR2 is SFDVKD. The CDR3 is CATSDLDRGRTGELFF. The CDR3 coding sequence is TGTGCCACCAGTGATCTGGACAGGGGACGAACCGGGGAGCTGTTTTTT.

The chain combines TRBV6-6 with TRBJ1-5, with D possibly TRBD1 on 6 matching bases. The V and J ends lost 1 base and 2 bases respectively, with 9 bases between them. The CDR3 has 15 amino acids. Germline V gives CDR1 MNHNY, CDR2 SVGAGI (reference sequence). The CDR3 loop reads CASSYYRAGNQPQHF. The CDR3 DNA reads TGTGCCAGCAGTTACTACAGGGCCGGCAATCAGCCCCAGCATTTT.

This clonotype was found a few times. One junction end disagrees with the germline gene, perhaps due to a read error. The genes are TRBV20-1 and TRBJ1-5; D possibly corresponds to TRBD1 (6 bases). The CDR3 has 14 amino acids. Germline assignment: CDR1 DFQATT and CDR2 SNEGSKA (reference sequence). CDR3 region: CSAREGQSKQPQHF. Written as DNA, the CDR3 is TGCAGTGCTAGAGAAGGACAGAGCAAACAGCCCCAGCATTTT.